The following is a T cell receptor beta chain sequence with its context. In this sample, this clone turned up many times. Its antigen remains unidentified. No much larger clonotype is one base removed from it; base qualities were not supplied. Library prep was done by PCR. Sequencing was carried out with an Illumina HiSeq 4000. High-throughput sequencing was used to profile the TCR beta-chain CDR3 region of each patient. The published analysis was carried out like this. The researchers built a classifier to tell apart papillary thyroid cancer patients with distant metastasis, based on CDR3 differences among clinicopathological groups. The Shannon index was used to assess repertoire diversity, and the Morisita-Horn index was used to assess tumor-blood repertoire similarity. TCRdb redid the processing of the public reads, applying fastp at Q25 and MiXCR, and retained in-frame beta chains. The V and J calls and clone size are TCRdb's, not the authors'. The sample records roughly 64,000 clones, approximately 4.1% of which are singletons. The leading ten clones occupy around 24% of the sample.

This sample is drawn from a study of metastatic and nonmetastatic thyroid tumors (TCRdb year 2020). Regarding the study in general: Repertoires from peripheral blood and from tumor or nodule tissue samples of malignant and benign thyroid patients were compared. What the study reported, not specific to this receptor: TCR beta diversity was reported as significantly higher in malignant tumors than in benign nodules, in both blood and tumor samples.

The CDR3 runs 15 amino acids, cysteine and phenylalanine included. CDR3 DNA only is kept here, 45 bases in frame from base 1. CDR1 and CDR2, looked up from the germline V gene, are MNHNS and SASEGT. Relative to germline, V is 5 bases shorter and J is 5 bases shorter, with 18 bases between their ends. No patient had received any treatment before thyroid surgery. Using T-cell receptor beta sequencing, the researchers looked back retrospectively at clinical samples from patients, gathered between about 2012 and 2018. Here the chain combines TRBV6-1 and TRBJ2-5; TRBD2 is perhaps the D gene, given 5 matching bases. Sequencing was done on a sample of blood. The sequence was obtained from a female donor with papillary thyroid cancer or a benign thyroid nodule (not recorded which). Some clones in this sample may be carry-over from other donors' samples. The DNA sequence is TGTGCCAGCAGTCACGGTAGCGACCTAAGGGAGACCCAGTACTTC. This is translated as CASSHGSDLRETQYF.